This entry lists 18 T cell receptor beta chains sequenced from one sample in a study of T-cell memory formation after mild COVID-19. One entry per CDR3 protein, called by TCRdb with MiXCR from the 5' RACE reads. Of roughly 550,000 distinct CDR3 sequences detected, roughly 20% appear once; the ten largest clones hold about 12%. Sequenced sample: PBMCs or a T cell subset sorted from them (not recorded which). The receptor source for this set is an adult woman who had mild COVID-19 (a few samples of this study predate the infection). Cell type and time point are not known.

There are many counts of this clonotype. This sequence joins TRBV3-1 and TRBJ2-3; a weak D match, TRBD2 (5 bases). The CDR3 extends over 14 amino acids. Germline CDR1 LGHDT, CDR2 YNNKEL (reference sequence). The V gene lost 4 bases and the J gene lost 0 bases, with 8 bases spanning the gap. CDR3 sequence: CASSRSGSTDTQYF. For the CDR3, the DNA is TGTGCCAGCAGCCGCAGCGGAAGCACAGATACGCAGTATTTT.

This chain connects TRBV9 to TRBJ2-5; D call uncertain. This CDR3 comprises 14 residues. V lost 1 base and J 4 bases, leaving 11 bases between the germline ends. Germline CDR1 and CDR2: SGDLS and YYNGEE. Written as DNA, the CDR3 is TGTGCCAGCAGCGTACAGGTGGAATCAGAGACCCAGTACTTC. Translation gives CASSVQVESETQYF. Looking up the rest from reference TRBV9 and TRBJ2-5 gives the full variable domain: DSGVTQTPKHLITATGQRVTLRCSPRSGDLSVYWYQQSLDQGLQFLIQYYNGEERAKGNILERFSAQQFPDLHSELNLSSLELGDSALYFCASSVQVESETQYFGPGTRLLVL.

The chain has TRBV7-9 and TRBJ1-4; D is possibly TRBD1 (5 bases). The CDR3 runs 15 residues. V shed 5 bases and J shed 7 bases, with 17 bases lying between them. CDR1 and CDR2 from the germline V gene are SEHNR and FQNEAQ (reference sequence). In nucleotides, the CDR3 is TGTGCCAGCAGCCCGACTATGGGGCCCGGTGAAAAACTGTTTTTT. Its translation is CASSPTMGPGEKLFF.

The chain recombines TRBV7-9 with TRBJ2-7; D is unclear. The ends were cut back, 4 bases at V and 3 bases at J, with 7 bases in the middle. Germline V gene sequence: CDR1 SEHNR, CDR2 FQNEAQ (reference sequence). The CDR3 sequence is 12 residues long. The chain's CDR3 is CASSSADYEQYF. CDR3 bases: TGTGCCAGCAGCTCTGCAGACTACGAGCAGTACTTC.

Comment on this clonotype: One junction end disagrees with the germline gene, perhaps due to a read error. J is TRBJ1-3 and V is TRBV29-1; weak D call: TRBD1 (6 bases). This CDR3 has 14 amino acids. Germline CDR1 SQVTM, CDR2 ANQGSEA. The CDR3 spells CSVGGGHAGNTIYF. The CDR3 bases are TGCAGCGTTGGGGGGGGGCATGCTGGAAACACAATATATTTT.

The chain is built from TRBV7-9 and TRBJ2-3; D is undetermined. This CDR3 region has 14 residues. V was pared by 2 bases and J by 1 base, with 7 bases between. Germline V lookup: CDR1 SEHNR, CDR2 FQNEAQ (reference sequence). The CDR3 coding sequence is TGTGCCAGCAGCTTATCCGTCCGCACAGATACGCAGTATTTT. Translating gives CASSLSVRTDTQYF.

This clonotype has a handful of counts. V is TRBV7-2 and J is TRBJ2-3; the match to TRBD2 covers 13 bases. V lost 1 base to trimming and J lost 2 bases; unmatched junction nucleotides: 3. The CDR3 is 17 amino acids. Per germline, CDR1 SGHTA and CDR2 FQGNSA. The CDR3 reads CASSLVGTSGNTDTQYF. For the CDR3, the DNA is TGTGCCAGCAGCTTAGTGGGGACTAGCGGGAACACAGATACGCAGTATTTT.

The gene calls are TRBV4-3 and TRBJ2-7, with TRBD2 matching 8 bases. The CDR3 totals 15 residues. The J segment lost 3 bases and the V segment lost 0 bases, leaving 4 bases of the junction unmatched. The germline gives CDR1 LGHNA, CDR2 YSLEER. The CDR3 spells CASSQERSGSYEQYF. Written as DNA, the CDR3 is TGCGCCAGCAGCCAAGAACGGAGCGGGAGCTACGAGCAGTACTTC.

The CDR3, as DNA: TGCGCCAGCAGCTTGGCCCACGGTGAGCAGTTCTTC. It is translated as CASSLAHGEQFF. The V gene is TRBV5-1, the J gene TRBJ2-1; D remains unclear. V gave up 0 bases and J gave up 9 bases, with 7 bases separating them. Germline values: CDR1 SGHRS, CDR2 YFSETQ. This CDR3 is 12 amino acids long. Complete variable domain (other parts from reference TRBV5-1 and TRBJ2-1): KAGVTQTPRYLIKTRGQQVTLSCSPISGHRSVSWYQQTPGQGLQFLFEYFSETQRNKGNFPGRFSGRQFSNSRSEMNVSTLELGDSALYLCASSLAHGEQFFGPGTRLTVL.

The V gene is TRBV7-2, the J gene TRBJ2-3; tentative D call: TRBD2 (5 bases). V gave up 5 bases and J gave up 2 bases, with 11 bases separating them. Germline CDR1 and CDR2: SGHTA and FQGNSA. CDR3 size: 14 residues. CDR3 sequence (DNA): TGTGCCAGCAGCCATGACTACAACACAGATACGCAGTATTTT. As protein: CASSHDYNTDTQYF. The full variable domain, rest sourced from reference TRBV7-2 and TRBJ2-3, is GAGVSQSPSNKVTEKGKDVELRCDPISGHTALYWYRQSLGQGLEFLIYFQGNSAPDKSGLPSDRFSAERTGGSVSTLTIQRTQQEDSAVYLCASSHDYNTDTQYFGPGTRLTVL.

This clonotype occurred many times. The chain carries TRBV6-4 and TRBJ2-3, with 12 bases matching TRBD2. V was clipped by 4 bases and J by 4 bases; unmatched bases: 3. Germline V CDR1 and CDR2: MRHNA, SNTAGT. The CDR3 consists of 15 residues. This chain's CDR3 is CASSATSGGSDTQYF. CDR3 in DNA: TGTGCCAGCAGTGCGACTAGCGGGGGATCAGATACGCAGTATTTT.

This clonotype turned up a few times. The rearrangement links TRBV4-1 to TRBJ2-7, with 10 bases aligning to TRBD1. The trim removed 5 bases at V and 11 bases at J, leaving 9 bases unmatched. Germline-derived CDR1 and CDR2 are MGHRA and YSYEKL. The CDR3 spans 13 residues. CDR3 residues: CASSDETGGLEYF. CDR3 DNA sequence: TGCGCCAGCAGCGACGAGACAGGGGGCCTGGAGTACTTC.

The chain couples TRBV5-6 to TRBJ2-6, with D hard to call. V was clipped by 10 bases and J by 0 bases, with 8 bases between them. The CDR3 is made up of 13 amino acids. CDR1 is SGHDT, CDR2 YYEEEE, per germline. The CDR3 here is CAFQNSGANVLTF. The CDR3 DNA reads TGTGCCTTCCAAAACTCTGGGGCCAACGTCCTGACTTTC.

This clonotype was counted between two and nine times. V usage is TRBV6-1 and J usage is TRBJ2-1; 8 nucleotides align to TRBD2. CDR3 size: 15 residues. In germline, CDR1 is MNHNS, CDR2 SASEGT. V trimming: 2 bases; J trimming: 7 bases; junction bases outside the gene matches: 7. CDR3 loop: CASSEIGGGTNEQFF. In nucleotides, the CDR3 is TGTGCCAGCAGTGAAATCGGCGGGGGGACTAATGAGCAGTTCTTC.

This clonotype was counted a few times. The chain combines TRBV30 with TRBJ2-1; TRBD2 agrees at 7 bases. Trimming removed 0 bases from V and 6 bases from J; junction bases left unmatched: 11. The germline gives CDR1 GTSNPN, CDR2 SVGIG (reference sequence). This CDR3 comprises 16 residues. CDR3 coding DNA: TGTGCCTGGAGTGTCAGTGGGGAGGGCCAGGTCAATGAGCAGTTCTTC. Its translation: CAWSVSGEGQVNEQFF. The full variable domain, completed using reference TRBV30 and TRBJ2-1, is SQTIHQWPATLVQPVGSPLSLECTVEGTSNPNLYWYRQAAGRGLQLLFYSVGIGQISSEVPQNLSASRPQDRQFILSSKKLLLSDSGFYLCAWSVSGEGQVNEQFFGPGTRLTVL.

This clonotype was recorded a few times. In DNA, the CDR3 is TGTGCCAGCAGCTTGGTAGGGACAGGGCCTGGGGCCAACGTCCTGACTTTC. This gives the protein CASSLVGTGPGANVLTF. The V gene is TRBV5-5, the J gene TRBJ2-6, with 9 bases aligning to TRBD1. Per the germline V gene, CDR1 is SGHKS and CDR2 is YYEKEE (reference sequence). CDR3 length equals 17 residues. J was trimmed by 2 bases and V by 0 bases; bases with no gene match: 3.

This chain joins TRBV12-3 or TRBV12-4 and TRBJ1-1; D not certain. CDR3 size: 14 residues. Trimming pared 4 bases from V and 4 bases from J, leaving 13 bases between. CDR3 coding DNA: TGTGCCAGCAGTTCGGGATCTTTGGGCACTGAAGCTTTCTTT. The encoded protein is CASSSGSLGTEAFF.

This clonotype was seen a handful of times. The chain carries TRBV6-5 and TRBJ2-7; TRBD2 matches 7 bases. The CDR3 is 19 amino acids. Germline V gene lookup returns CDR1 MNHEY and CDR2 SVGAGI. Trimming cost V 0 bases and J 3 bases; bases outside gene matches: 17. CDR3 residues: CASSYSGAGKASGDYEQYF. The CDR3, as DNA: TGTGCCAGCAGTTACTCGGGAGCGGGAAAGGCTTCCGGGGACTACGAGCAGTACTTC.